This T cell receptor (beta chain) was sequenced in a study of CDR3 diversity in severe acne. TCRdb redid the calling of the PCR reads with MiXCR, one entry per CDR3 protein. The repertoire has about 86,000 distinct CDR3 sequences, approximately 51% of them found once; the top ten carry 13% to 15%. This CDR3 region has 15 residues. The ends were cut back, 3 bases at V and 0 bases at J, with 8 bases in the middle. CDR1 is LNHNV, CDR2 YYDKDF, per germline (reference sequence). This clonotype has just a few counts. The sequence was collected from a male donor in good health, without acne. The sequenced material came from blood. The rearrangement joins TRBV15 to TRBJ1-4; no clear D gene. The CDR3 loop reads CATSRDWATNEKLFF. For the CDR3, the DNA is TGTGCCACCAGCAGGGATTGGGCAACTAATGAAAAACTGTTTTTT.